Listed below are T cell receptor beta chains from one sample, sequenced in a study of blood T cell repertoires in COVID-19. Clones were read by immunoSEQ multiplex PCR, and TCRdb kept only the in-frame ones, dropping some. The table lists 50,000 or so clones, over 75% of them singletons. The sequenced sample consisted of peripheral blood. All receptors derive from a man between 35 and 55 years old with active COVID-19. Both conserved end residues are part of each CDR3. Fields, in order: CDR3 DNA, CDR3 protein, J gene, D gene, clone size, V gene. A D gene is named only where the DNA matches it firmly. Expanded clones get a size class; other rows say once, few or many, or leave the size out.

DNA: TGTGCCAGCCACGGGGGTGGTTACGAGCAGTACTTC; CDR3: CASHGGGYEQYF; J: TRBJ2-7; D: -; size: -; V: TRBV5-4
DNA: TGTGCCAGCAGGGGCGGACAGGGTATGGGACAGCCCCAGCATTTT; CDR3: CASRGGQGMGQPQHF; J: TRBJ1-5; D: TRBD1; size: -; V: TRBV2
DNA: TGCGCCAGCAGCCAAAGTTCGGGGACTAGCGGGAGGGGAGATACGCAGTATTTT; CDR3: CASSQSSGTSGRGDTQYF; J: TRBJ2-3; D: TRBD2; size: -; V: TRBV4-1
DNA: TGTGCCAGCAGGGGGAGCGGGAGTAACGGGGAGCTGTTTTTT; CDR3: CASRGSGSNGELFF; J: TRBJ2-2; D: TRBD2; size: -; V: TRBV4-2
DNA: TGTGCCAGCAGTCACTTGGGACAGACCGGCACAGATACGCAGTATTTT; CDR3: CASSHLGQTGTDTQYF; J: TRBJ2-3; D: TRBD1; size: -; V: TRBV28
DNA: TGCGCCAGCAGCTTTCTAGCGGGAGGCCGCTACGAGCAGTACTTC; CDR3: CASSFLAGGRYEQYF; J: TRBJ2-7; D: TRBD2; size: many; V: TRBV5-1
DNA: TGTGCCAGCAGCCCGACGGGACTAGCGGCAGATACGCAGTATTTT; CDR3: CASSPTGLAADTQYF; J: TRBJ2-3; D: TRBD2; size: -; V: TRBV3-1/TRBV3-2
DNA: TGTGCCAGTAGTATCGCCGGGGAGCTGTTTTTT; CDR3: CASSIAGELFF; J: TRBJ2-2; D: -; size: -; V: TRBV19
DNA: TGTGCCAGCAGTTTATCAGGGGAGGGGATCTACGAGCAGTACTTC; CDR3: CASSLSGEGIYEQYF; J: TRBJ2-7; D: -; size: -; V: TRBV28
DNA: TGTGCCAGCGGTATAGCGGGGGCCAATGAGCAGTTCTTC; CDR3: CASGIAGANEQFF; J: TRBJ2-1; D: TRBD2; size: -; V: TRBV27
DNA: TGTGCCAGCAGCGTGCCTAGCGGGTTGGGCACAGATACGCAGTATTTT; CDR3: CASSVPSGLGTDTQYF; J: TRBJ2-3; D: TRBD2; size: -; V: TRBV9
DNA: TGTGCCAGCAGTAGATTGAGAATACTTATAAGAGATACAGATACGCAGTATTTT; CDR3: CASSRLRILIRDTDTQYF; J: TRBJ2-3; D: -; size: -; V: TRBV6-6
DNA: TGTGCCAGCTCTCCGGGACAGGGGGCTGAAGCTTTCTTT; CDR3: CASSPGQGAEAFF; J: TRBJ1-1; D: TRBD1; size: many; V: TRBV18
DNA: TGTGCCAGCCACCACAGAAGCAATCAGCCCCAGCATTTT; CDR3: CASHHRSNQPQHF; J: TRBJ1-5; D: -; size: -; V: TRBV6-5
DNA: TGTGCCAGCTCACCCGGGACAGGGCGGACAGATACGCAGTATTTT; CDR3: CASSPGTGRTDTQYF; J: TRBJ2-3; D: TRBD1; size: -; V: TRBV18
DNA: TGTGCCAGCAGTTACTCTGGGACAGGCAACACTGAAGCTTTCTTT; CDR3: CASSYSGTGNTEAFF; J: TRBJ1-1; D: TRBD1; size: -; V: TRBV6-5
DNA: TGCGCCAGCAGCTGGGAGGGGGGCGCAACTAATGAAAAACTGTTTTTT; CDR3: CASSWEGGATNEKLFF; J: TRBJ1-4; D: -; size: once; V: TRBV5-1
DNA: TGTGCCAGCAGCAAGGGACAGGGGGCTAAAGCAGATACGCAGTATTTT; CDR3: CASSKGQGAKADTQYF; J: TRBJ2-3; D: -; size: -; V: TRBV21-1
DNA: TGTGCCATCAGCGGGGGACAGGGAAGCCCACGGGATGGCTACACCTTC; CDR3: CAISGGQGSPRDGYTF; J: TRBJ1-2; D: TRBD1; size: few; V: TRBV10-3
DNA: TGTGCCAGCGGGGGGGCCGGTAAGCAGTACTTC; CDR3: CASGGAGKQYF; J: TRBJ2-7; D: -; size: -; V: TRBV28
DNA: TGTGCCAGCAGTGAAAGGCGAGGGGGAGGCACAGATACGCAGTATTTT; CDR3: CASSERRGGGTDTQYF; J: TRBJ2-3; D: -; size: -; V: TRBV6-1
DNA: TGCAGTGCTAGTAAACTGCTTAACTATGGCTACACCTTC; CDR3: CSASKLLNYGYTF; J: TRBJ1-2; D: -; size: -; V: TRBV20-1
DNA: TGTGCCAGCAGTTCGGGGGAGGCCTACGAGCAGTACTTC; CDR3: CASSSGEAYEQYF; J: TRBJ2-7; D: -; size: -; V: TRBV9
DNA: TGTGCCAGCAGTAAAAGAGAGTACAATGAGCAGTTCTTC; CDR3: CASSKREYNEQFF; J: TRBJ2-1; D: -; size: -; V: TRBV6-5
DNA: TGTGCCAGCAGCCTTAGGACAGGGGGCGACTATGGCTACACCTTC; CDR3: CASSLRTGGDYGYTF; J: TRBJ1-2; D: TRBD1; size: -; V: TRBV7-9
DNA: TGTGCCAGCAGTTCCCTTGCTAGACTGAAGGAGCAGTTCTTC; CDR3: CASSSLARLKEQFF; J: TRBJ2-1; D: -; size: -; V: TRBV6-5
DNA: TGTGCCAGCAGCCTACAGGGGACCAGATACGAGCAGTACTTC; CDR3: CASSLQGTRYEQYF; J: TRBJ2-7; D: TRBD1; size: -; V: TRBV7-9
DNA: TGTGCCAGCAGCTCATACAGGGACCCAGATACGCAGTATTTT; CDR3: CASSSYRDPDTQYF; J: TRBJ2-3; D: -; size: -; V: TRBV7-9
DNA: TGCGCCAGCAGCCTACTAGCGGGAGTAGGTAGTGAGCAGTTCTTC; CDR3: CASSLLAGVGSEQFF; J: TRBJ2-1; D: TRBD2; size: -; V: TRBV5-1
DNA: TGTGCCAGCAGGGGGGAGGATCCCCAGTACTTC; CDR3: CASRGEDPQYF; J: TRBJ2-5; D: -; size: -; V: TRBV2
DNA: TGTGCCAGCAGCGGAGGCCCGTGGCAGATGAACACTGAAGCTTTCTTT; CDR3: CASSGGPWQMNTEAFF; J: TRBJ1-1; D: -; size: -; V: TRBV9
DNA: TGCAGCGGGGCGGTTAGGGATGCCGGGGACGAGCAGTACTTC; CDR3: CSGAVRDAGDEQYF; J: TRBJ2-7; D: -; size: -; V: TRBV29-1
DNA: TGCGCCAGCAGTATAGCGGTCACCGGGGAGCTGTTTTTT; CDR3: CASSIAVTGELFF; J: TRBJ2-2; D: -; size: -; V: TRBV10-1
DNA: TGTGCCAGCAGCTTAGGTTTGGCTAGCGGGATCTACAATGAGCAGTTCTTC; CDR3: CASSLGLASGIYNEQFF; J: TRBJ2-1; D: TRBD2; size: -; V: TRBV7-9
DNA: TGTGCCAGTAGTATAGGGGCGCGGACAGGGATCTATGGCTACACCTTC; CDR3: CASSIGARTGIYGYTF; J: TRBJ1-2; D: TRBD1; size: -; V: TRBV19
DNA: TGTGCCAGCAGCTACGCGACAGGGGCCGAGCAGTACTTC; CDR3: CASSYATGAEQYF; J: TRBJ2-7; D: TRBD1; size: once; V: TRBV7-8
DNA: TGTGCCAGCAGCTTAGCGGGGGGACCCCGGGCTGAGACCCAGTACTTC; CDR3: CASSLAGGPRAETQYF; J: TRBJ2-5; D: -; size: -; V: TRBV7-9
DNA: TGTGCCAGCAGCCGCGGACAGGGAGGCACTGAAGCTTTCTTT; CDR3: CASSRGQGGTEAFF; J: TRBJ1-1; D: TRBD1; size: once; V: TRBV6-4
DNA: TGTGCCAGCTCACCAGAAGGACTAGCGGGAGATCTTACCGGGGAGCTGTTTTTT; CDR3: CASSPEGLAGDLTGELFF; J: TRBJ2-2; D: TRBD2; size: -; V: TRBV18
DNA: TGTGCCAGCAGTAGCGGGGACACCGGGGAGCTGTTTTTT; CDR3: CASSSGDTGELFF; J: TRBJ2-2; D: TRBD2; size: -; V: TRBV6-4
DNA: TGTGCCAGTAGTATTTCTGGGGTTGGACTAGCGACTAGCTACGAGCAGTACTTC; CDR3: CASSISGVGLATSYEQYF; J: TRBJ2-7; D: TRBD2; size: once; V: TRBV19
DNA: TGTGCCAGCAGCCAAGATCAGTTTTCAGCTTTCTTT; CDR3: CASSQDQFSAFF; J: TRBJ1-1; D: -; size: -; V: TRBV14
DNA: TGTGCCAGCAGCCTCCTACCCGGGAGCTCTGGAAACACCATATATTTT; CDR3: CASSLLPGSSGNTIYF; J: TRBJ1-3; D: -; size: -; V: TRBV3-1/TRBV3-2
DNA: TGTGCCAGCAGTTACAACCAGGGTCTTGAGCAGTTCTTC; CDR3: CASSYNQGLEQFF; J: TRBJ2-1; D: -; size: once; V: TRBV6-6
DNA: TGTGCCAGCAGCCTCGGGACAGGGGCCACGAACACTGAAGCTTTCTTT; CDR3: CASSLGTGATNTEAFF; J: TRBJ1-1; D: TRBD1; size: -; V: TRBV5-4